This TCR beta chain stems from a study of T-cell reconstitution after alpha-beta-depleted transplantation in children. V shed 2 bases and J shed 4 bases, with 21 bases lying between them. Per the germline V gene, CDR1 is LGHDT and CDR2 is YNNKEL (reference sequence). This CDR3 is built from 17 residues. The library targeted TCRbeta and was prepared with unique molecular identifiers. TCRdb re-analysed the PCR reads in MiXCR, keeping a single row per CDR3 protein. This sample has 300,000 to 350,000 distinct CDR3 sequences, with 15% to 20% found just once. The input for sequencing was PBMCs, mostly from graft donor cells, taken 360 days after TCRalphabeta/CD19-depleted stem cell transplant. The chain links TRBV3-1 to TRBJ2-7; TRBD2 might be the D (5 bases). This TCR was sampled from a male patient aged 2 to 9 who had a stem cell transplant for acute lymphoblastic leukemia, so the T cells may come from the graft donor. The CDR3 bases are TGTGCCAGCAGCCAACTGAATCGGATCCGGGGTGGATACGAGCAGTACTTC. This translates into CASSQLNRIRGGYEQYF.